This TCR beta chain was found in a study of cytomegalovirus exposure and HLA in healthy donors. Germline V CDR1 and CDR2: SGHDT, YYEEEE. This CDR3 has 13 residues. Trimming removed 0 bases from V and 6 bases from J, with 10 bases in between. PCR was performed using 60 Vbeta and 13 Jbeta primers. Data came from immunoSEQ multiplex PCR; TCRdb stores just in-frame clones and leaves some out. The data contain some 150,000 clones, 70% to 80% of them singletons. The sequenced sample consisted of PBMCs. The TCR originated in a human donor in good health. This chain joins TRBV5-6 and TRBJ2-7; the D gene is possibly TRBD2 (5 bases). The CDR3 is CASSLGGLSEQYF. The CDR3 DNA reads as TGTGCCAGCAGCTTGGGAGGGTTGAGCGAGCAGTACTTC.